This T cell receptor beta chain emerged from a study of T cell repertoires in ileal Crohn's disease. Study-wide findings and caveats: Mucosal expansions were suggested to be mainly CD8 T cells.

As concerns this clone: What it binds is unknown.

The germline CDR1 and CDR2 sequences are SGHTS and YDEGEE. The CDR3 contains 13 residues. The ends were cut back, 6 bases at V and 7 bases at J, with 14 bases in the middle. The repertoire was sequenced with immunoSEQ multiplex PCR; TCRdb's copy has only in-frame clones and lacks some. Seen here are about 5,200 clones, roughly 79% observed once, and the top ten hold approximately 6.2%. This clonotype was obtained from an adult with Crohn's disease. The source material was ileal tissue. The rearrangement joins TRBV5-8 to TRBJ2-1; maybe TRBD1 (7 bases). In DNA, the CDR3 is TGTGCCAGCACTAATCAGGGGGGAAATGAGCAGTTCTTC. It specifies CASTNQGGNEQFF.